The entry below gives a single TCR beta chain sequence along with its context. The target of this receptor is not known. Base qualities are missing; no much larger clone stands one base away. The sample is drawn from a study of blood T cell repertoires in COVID-19 (dated by TCRdb to the early 2020s). Broadly, across the study: Samples from collaborators originated in the United States, Italy and Spain and spanned both the acute and convalescent phases of COVID-19. Nearly every sample came with metadata listing a de-identified subject ID, COVID-19 status, age in years and sex. The samples were drawn from the first 160 participants of the ongoing ImmuneRACE study and from 1,254 subjects provided by 6 global collaborators. Where HLA class I and class II types were available, the types were taken from metadata supplied by the sample provider, not from assay-based typing. The dataset comprised deeply sampled blood TCRbeta repertoires from subjects exposed to, actively infected with, or recovered from COVID-19. The prospective study material was composed of cDNA or gDNA derived from T cells, B-cell-depleted T cells, or PBMCs. The repertoires were released in a freely available public database intended as a resource for research on the immune response to SARS-CoV-2. General findings and caveats noted by the study authors: The quantity of clinical and demographic metadata differed by source and by participant and was supplied without curation.

Collaborating institutions collected whole blood in K2EDTA tubes following their own protocols. For TCRbeta analysis, collaborators shipped samples in one of three forms: frozen whole blood, isolated PBMCs, or DNA extracted from either of those sample types. Ends trimmed: V by 2 bases, J by 8 bases; bases unmatched to a gene: 3. The CDR3 holds 14 amino acids from the cysteine to the phenylalanine. Only CDR3 DNA is held: 42 bases, read in frame from base 1. CDR1 and CDR2 are read off the germline V gene (reference sequence) as MNHEY and SMNVEV. The immunoSEQ Assay, a bias-controlled multiplex PCR, was used to amplify TCRbeta CDR3 regions from genomic DNA. In the original analysis: Within the assay, amplification of reference gene primers was used to estimate how many nucleated cells each sample contained. Sequence reads were collapsed and filtered to measure the absolute abundance of every unique TCRbeta CDR3 rearrangement. Productive Simpson clonality was computed per sample as the square root of Simpson's diversity index over productive rearrangements. TCRdb obtained this table from immuneACCESS and retained in-frame rearrangements with V and J assigned. These tables miss some clones; where compared with another copy, unresolved V genes account for less than half of the shortfall, and the remainder is unexplained. V and J calls and clone size are as listed in that table; D and trimming were resolved from the DNA. This sample comprises about 130,000 clones, approximately 80% of them detected only once. Of the sample, over 9% is held by the ten largest clones.

The specimen was peripheral blood. The clonotype comes from a woman in her sixties with acute or convalescent COVID-19. Recombination linked TRBV27 to TRBJ1-4; TRBD1 agrees with 9 junctional bases. The bases read TGTGCCAGCAGTTTAACGGACAGGGGAGAAAAACTGTTTTTT. The resulting protein is CASSLTDRGEKLFF.